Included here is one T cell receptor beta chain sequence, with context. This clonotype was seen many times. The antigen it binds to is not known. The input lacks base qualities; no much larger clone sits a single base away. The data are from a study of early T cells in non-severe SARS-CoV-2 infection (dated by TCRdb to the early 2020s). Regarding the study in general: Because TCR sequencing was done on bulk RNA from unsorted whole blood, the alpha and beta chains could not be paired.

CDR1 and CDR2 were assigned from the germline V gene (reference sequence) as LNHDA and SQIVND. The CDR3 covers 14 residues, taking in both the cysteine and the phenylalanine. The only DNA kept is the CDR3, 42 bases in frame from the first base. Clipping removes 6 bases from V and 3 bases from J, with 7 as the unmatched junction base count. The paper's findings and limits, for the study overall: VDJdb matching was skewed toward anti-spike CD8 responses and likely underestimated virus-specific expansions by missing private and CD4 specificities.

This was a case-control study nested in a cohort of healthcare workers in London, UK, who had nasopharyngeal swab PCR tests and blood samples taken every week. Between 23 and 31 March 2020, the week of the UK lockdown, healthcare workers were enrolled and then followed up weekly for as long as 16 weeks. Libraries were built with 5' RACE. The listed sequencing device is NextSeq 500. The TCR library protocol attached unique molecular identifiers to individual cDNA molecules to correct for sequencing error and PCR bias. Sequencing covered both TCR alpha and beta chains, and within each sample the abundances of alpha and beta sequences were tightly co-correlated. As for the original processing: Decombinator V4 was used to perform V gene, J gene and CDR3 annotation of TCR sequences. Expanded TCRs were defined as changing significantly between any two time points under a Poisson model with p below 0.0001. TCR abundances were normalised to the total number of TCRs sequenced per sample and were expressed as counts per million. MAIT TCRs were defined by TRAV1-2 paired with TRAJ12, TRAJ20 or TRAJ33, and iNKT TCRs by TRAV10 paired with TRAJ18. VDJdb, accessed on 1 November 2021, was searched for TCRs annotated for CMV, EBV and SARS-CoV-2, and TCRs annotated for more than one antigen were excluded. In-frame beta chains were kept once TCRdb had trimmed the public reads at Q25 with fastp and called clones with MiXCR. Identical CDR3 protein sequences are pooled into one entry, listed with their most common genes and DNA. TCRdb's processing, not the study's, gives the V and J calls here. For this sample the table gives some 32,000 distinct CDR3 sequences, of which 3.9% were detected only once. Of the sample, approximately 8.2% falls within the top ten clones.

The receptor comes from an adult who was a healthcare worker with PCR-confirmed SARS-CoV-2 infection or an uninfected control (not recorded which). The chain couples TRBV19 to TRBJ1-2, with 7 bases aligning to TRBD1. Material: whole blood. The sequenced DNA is TGTGCCAGTAGCTTCTCCGGGACAGACTATGGCTACACCTTC. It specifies CASSFSGTDYGYTF.